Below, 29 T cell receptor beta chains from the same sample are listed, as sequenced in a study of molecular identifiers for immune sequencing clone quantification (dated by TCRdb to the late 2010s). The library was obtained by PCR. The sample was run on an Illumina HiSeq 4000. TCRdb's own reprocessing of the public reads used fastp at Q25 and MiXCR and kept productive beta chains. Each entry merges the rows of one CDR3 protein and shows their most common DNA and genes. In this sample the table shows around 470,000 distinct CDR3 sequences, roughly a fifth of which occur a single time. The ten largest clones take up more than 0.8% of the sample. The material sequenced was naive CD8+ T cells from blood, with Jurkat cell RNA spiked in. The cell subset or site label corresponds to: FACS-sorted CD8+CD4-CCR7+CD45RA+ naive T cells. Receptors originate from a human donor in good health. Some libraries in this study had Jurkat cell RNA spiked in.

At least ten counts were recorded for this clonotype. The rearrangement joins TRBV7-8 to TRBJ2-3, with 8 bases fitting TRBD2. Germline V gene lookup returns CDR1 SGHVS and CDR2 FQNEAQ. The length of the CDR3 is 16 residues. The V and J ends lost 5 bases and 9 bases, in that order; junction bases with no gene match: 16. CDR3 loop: CASSSAGGASDGTQYF. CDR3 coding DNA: TGTGCCAGCAGCAGTGCGGGGGGCGCTTCCGATGGGACGCAGTATTTT.

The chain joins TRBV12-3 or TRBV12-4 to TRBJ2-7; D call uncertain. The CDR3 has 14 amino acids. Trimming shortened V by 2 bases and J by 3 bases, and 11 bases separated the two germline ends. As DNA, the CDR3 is TGTGCCAGCAGTTTAAAGGTTAGAGGCTACGAGCAGTACTTC. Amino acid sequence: CASSLKVRGYEQYF.

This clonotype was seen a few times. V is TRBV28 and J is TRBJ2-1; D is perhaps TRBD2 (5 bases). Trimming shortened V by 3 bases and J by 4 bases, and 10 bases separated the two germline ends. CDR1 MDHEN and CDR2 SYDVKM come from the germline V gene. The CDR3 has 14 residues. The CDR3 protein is CASSLWTRYNEQFF. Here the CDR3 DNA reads TGTGCCAGCAGTTTGTGGACTCGATACAATGAGCAGTTCTTC.

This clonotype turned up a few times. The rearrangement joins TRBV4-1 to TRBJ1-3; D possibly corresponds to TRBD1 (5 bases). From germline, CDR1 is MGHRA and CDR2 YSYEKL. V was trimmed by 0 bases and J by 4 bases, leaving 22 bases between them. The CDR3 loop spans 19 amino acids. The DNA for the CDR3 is TGCGCCAGCAGCCAAGACTCGCCCGGGACGGTGGGGTCCGGAAACACCATATATTTT. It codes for CASSQDSPGTVGSGNTIYF.

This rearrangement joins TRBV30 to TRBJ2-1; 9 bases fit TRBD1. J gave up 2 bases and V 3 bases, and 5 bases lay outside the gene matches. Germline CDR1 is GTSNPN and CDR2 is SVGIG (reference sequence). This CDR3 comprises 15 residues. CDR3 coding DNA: TGTGCCTGGAGGGAGGGACAGGGCGCCTACAATGAGCAGTTCTTC. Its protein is CAWREGQGAYNEQFF.

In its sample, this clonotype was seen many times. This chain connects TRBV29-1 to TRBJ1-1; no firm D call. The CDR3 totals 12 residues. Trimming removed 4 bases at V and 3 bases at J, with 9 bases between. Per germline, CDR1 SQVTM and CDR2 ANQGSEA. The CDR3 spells CSVVDGHTEAFF. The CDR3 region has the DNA TGCAGCGTTGTCGACGGGCACACTGAAGCTTTCTTT.

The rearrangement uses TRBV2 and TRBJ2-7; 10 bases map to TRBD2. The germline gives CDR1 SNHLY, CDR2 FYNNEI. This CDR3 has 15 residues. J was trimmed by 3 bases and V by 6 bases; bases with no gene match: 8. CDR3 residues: CASRTSGKPNYEQYF. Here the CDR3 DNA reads TGTGCCAGCAGAACTAGCGGGAAGCCGAACTACGAGCAGTACTTC.

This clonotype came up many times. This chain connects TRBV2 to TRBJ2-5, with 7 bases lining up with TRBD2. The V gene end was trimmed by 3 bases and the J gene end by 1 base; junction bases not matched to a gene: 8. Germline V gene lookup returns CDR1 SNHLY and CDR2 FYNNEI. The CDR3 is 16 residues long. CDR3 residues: CASSELSSGPQETQYF. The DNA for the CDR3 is TGTGCCAGCAGTGAGTTGTCTAGCGGCCCCCAAGAGACCCAGTACTTC. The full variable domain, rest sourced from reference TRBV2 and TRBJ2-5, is EPEVTQTPSHQVTQMGQEVILRCVPISNHLYFYWYRQILGQKVEFLVSFYNNEISEKSEIFDDQFSVERPDGSNFTLKIRSTKLEDSAMYFCASSELSSGPQETQYFGPGTRLLVL.

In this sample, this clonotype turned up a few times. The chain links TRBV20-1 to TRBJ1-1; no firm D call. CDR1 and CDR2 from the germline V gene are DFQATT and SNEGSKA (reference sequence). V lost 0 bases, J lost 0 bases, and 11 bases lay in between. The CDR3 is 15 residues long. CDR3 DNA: TGCAGTGCTAGAGATTATCGGGATCTGAACACTGAAGCTTTCTTT. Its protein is CSARDYRDLNTEAFF.

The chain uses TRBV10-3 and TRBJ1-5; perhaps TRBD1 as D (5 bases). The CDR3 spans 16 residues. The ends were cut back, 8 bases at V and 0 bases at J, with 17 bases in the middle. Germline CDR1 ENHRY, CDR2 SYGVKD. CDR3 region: CAIGSPRGDSNQPQHF. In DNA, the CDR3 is TGTGCCATCGGTTCGCCACGAGGGGATAGCAATCAGCCCCAGCATTTT.

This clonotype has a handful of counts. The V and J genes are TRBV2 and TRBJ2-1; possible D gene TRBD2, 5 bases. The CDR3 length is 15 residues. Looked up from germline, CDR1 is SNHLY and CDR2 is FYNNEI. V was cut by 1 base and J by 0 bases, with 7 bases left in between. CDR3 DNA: TGTGCCAGCAGTGAAGTAGGGAGCTCCTACAATGAGCAGTTCTTC. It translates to CASSEVGSSYNEQFF.

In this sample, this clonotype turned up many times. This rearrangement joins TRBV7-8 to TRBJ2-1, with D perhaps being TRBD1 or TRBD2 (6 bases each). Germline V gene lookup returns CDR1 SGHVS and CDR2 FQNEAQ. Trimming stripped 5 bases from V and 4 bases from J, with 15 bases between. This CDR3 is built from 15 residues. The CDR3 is CASSPIGGLYNEQFF. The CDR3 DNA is TGTGCCAGCAGCCCTATAGGGGGGCTGTACAATGAGCAGTTCTTC.

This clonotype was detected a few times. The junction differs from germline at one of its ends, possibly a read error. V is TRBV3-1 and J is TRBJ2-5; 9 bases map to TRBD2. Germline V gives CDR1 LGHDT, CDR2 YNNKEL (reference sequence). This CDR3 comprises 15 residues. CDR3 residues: CASSQERGGQEAQYF. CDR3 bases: TGTGCCAGCAGCCAAGAGCGGGGGGGACAAGAGGCCCAGTACTTC.

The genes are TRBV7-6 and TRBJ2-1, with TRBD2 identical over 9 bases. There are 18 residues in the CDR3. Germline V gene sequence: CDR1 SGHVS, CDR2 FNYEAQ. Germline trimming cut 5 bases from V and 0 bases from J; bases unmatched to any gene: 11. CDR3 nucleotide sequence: TGTGCCAGCAGCCCAAGCCCCCTAGCGGGAAGCTCCTACAATGAGCAGTTCTTC. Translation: CASSPSPLAGSSYNEQFF.

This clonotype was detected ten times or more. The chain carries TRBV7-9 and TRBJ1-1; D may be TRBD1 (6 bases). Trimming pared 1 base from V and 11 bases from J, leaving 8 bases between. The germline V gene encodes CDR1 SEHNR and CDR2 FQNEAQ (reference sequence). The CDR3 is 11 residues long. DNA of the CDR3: TGTGCCAGCAGCTTAGTGGGGGCCGCTTTCTTT. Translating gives CASSLVGAAFF. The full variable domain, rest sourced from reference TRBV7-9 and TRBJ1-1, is DTGVSQNPRHKITKRGQNVTFRCDPISEHNRLYWYRQTLGQGPEFLTYFQNEAQLEKSRLLSDRFSAERPKGSFSTLEIQRTEQGDSAMYLCASSLVGAAFFGQGTRLTVV.

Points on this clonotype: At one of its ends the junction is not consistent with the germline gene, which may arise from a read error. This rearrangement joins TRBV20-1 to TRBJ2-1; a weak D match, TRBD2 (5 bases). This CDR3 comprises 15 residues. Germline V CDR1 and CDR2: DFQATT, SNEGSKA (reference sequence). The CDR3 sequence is CSAREDGISYDEQFF. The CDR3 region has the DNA TGCAGTGCTAGGGAGGACGGTATCTCCTACGATGAGCAGTTCTTC.

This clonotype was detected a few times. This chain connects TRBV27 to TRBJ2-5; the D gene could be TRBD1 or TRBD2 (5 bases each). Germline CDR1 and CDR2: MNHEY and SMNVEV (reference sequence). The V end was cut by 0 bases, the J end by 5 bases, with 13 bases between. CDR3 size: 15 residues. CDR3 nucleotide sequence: TGTGCCAGCAGTTTATCTGTTGGCAGGGAGGAGACCCAGTACTTC. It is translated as CASSLSVGREETQYF.

The CDR3 nucleotides are TGTGCCAGCAGCTCCACTAGCGTGCAGTTCTTC. It codes for CASSSTSVQFF. V and J are TRBV7-9 and TRBJ2-1; the match to TRBD2 covers 7 bases. Per germline, CDR1 SEHNR and CDR2 FQNEAQ (reference sequence). V dropped 4 bases and J dropped 12; count of bases not matched to a gene: 3. This CDR3 has 11 residues.

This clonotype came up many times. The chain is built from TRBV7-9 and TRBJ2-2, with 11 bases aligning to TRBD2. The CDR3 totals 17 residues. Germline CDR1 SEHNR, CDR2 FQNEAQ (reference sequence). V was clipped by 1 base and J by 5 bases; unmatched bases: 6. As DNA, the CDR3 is TGTGCCAGCAGCTTAGAATCCCTAGCGGGAGGAACCGGGGAGCTGTTTTTT. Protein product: CASSLESLAGGTGELFF. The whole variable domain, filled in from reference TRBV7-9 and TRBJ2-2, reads DTGVSQNPRHKITKRGQNVTFRCDPISEHNRLYWYRQTLGQGPEFLTYFQNEAQLEKSRLLSDRFSAERPKGSFSTLEIQRTEQGDSAMYLCASSLESLAGGTGELFFGEGSRLTVL.

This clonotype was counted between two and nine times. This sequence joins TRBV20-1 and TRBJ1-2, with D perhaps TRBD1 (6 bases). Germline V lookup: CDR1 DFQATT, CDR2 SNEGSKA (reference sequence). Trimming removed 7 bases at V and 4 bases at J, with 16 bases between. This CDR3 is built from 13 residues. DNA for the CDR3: TGCAGTGTTCGGGGGGGCCATACCTATGGCTACACCTTC. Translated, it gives CSVRGGHTYGYTF.

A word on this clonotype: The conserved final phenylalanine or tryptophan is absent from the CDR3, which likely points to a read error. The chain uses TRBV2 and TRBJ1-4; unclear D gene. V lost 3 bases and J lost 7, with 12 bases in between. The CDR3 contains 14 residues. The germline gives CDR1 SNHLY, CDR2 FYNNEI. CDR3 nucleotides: TGTGCCAGCAGTGACGGACGGATAGGTGAAAAACTGTTTTCT. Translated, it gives CASSDGRIGEKLFS.

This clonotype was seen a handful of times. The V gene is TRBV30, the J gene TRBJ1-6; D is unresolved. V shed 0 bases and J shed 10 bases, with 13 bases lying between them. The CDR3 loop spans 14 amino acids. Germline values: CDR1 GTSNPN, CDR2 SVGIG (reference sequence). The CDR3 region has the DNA TGTGCCTGGAGTGTACAGAGACCCCTCTCACCCCTCCACTTT. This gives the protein CAWSVQRPLSPLHF.

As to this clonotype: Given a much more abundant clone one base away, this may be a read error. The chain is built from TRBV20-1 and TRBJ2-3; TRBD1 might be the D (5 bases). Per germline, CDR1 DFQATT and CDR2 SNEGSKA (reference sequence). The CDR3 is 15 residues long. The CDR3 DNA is TGCAGTGCTAGAGATTTGGCCCCCCGCACAGGTACGCAGTATTTT. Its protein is CSARDLAPRTGTQYF.

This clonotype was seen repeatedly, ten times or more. CDR3 amino acids: CASRLQGASYEQYF. DNA for the CDR3: TGTGCCAGCAGATTACAGGGGGCCTCCTACGAGCAGTACTTC. The chain employs TRBV6-5 and TRBJ2-7; 9 positions match TRBD1. Trimming removed 6 bases from V and 0 bases from J; junction bases left unmatched: 3. CDR3 size: 14 residues. CDR1 and CDR2 (germline): MNHEY, SVGAGI.

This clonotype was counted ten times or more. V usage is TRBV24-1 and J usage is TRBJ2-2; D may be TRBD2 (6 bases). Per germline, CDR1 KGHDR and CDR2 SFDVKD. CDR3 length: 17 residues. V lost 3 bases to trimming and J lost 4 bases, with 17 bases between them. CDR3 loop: CATSDRRTTRFTGELFF. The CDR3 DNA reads TGTGCCACCAGTGATCGTCGGACTACCCGATTCACCGGGGAGCTGTTTTTT.

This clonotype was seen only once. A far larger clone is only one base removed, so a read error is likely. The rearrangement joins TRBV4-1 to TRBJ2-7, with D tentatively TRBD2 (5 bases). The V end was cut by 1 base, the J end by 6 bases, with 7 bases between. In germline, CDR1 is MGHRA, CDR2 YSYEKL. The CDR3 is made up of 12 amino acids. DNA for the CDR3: TGCGCCAGCAGCCAAGCGGGGTGCGAGCAGTACTTC. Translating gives CASSQAGCEQYF.

In DNA, the CDR3 is TGTGCCAGCAGTTACCCGGACGCAGCCCGTTATGGCTACACCTTC. Translated, it gives CASSYPDAARYGYTF. V usage is TRBV6-6 and J usage is TRBJ1-2, with unresolved D. Germline V CDR1 and CDR2: MNHNY, SVGAGI (reference sequence). This CDR3 spans 15 amino acids. The germline V and J ends were trimmed by 2 bases and 5 bases, with 15 bases remaining between them.

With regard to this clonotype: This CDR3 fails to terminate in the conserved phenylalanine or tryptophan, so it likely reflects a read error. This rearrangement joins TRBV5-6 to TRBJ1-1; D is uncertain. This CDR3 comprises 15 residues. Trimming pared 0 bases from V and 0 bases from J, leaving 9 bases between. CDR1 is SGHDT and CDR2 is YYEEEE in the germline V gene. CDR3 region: CASSLGGLMNTEAFS. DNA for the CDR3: TGTGCCAGCAGCTTGGGCGGTCTGATGAACACTGAAGCTTTCTCT.

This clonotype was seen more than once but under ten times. CDR3 DNA sequence: TGTGCCTGGAGTGCCTACAGGGGGCCCTACGAGCAGTACTTC. Protein: CAWSAYRGPYEQYF. The chain uses TRBV30 and TRBJ2-7, with 9 nucleotides matching TRBD1. Trimming removed 1 base from V and 2 bases from J; junction bases left unmatched: 3. The CDR3 spans 14 residues. Germline V gene data show CDR1 as GTSNPN and CDR2 as SVGIG (reference sequence). Full variable domain (outside the CDR3, taken from reference TRBV30 and TRBJ2-7): SQTIHQWPATLVQPVGSPLSLECTVEGTSNPNLYWYRQAAGRGLQLLFYSVGIGQISSEVPQNLSASRPQDRQFILSSKKLLLSDSGFYLCAWSAYRGPYEQYFGPGTRLTVT.